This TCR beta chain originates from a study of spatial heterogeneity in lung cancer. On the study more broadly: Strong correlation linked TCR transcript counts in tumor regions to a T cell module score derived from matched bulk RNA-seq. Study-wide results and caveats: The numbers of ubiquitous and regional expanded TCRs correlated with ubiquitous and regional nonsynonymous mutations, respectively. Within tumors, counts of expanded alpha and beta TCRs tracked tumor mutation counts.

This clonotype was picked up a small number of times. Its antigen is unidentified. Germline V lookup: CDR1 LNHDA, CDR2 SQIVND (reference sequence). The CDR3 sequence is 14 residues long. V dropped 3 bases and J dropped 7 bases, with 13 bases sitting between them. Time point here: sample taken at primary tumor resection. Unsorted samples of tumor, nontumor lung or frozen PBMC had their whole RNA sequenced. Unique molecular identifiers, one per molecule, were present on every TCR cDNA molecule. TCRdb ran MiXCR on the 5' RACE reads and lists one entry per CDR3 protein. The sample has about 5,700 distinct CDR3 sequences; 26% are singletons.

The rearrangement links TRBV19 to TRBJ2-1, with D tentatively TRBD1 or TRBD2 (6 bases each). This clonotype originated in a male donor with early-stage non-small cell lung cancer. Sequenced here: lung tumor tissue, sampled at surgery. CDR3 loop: CASSMGGRGNEQFF. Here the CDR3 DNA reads TGTGCCAGTAGTATGGGGGGCCGAGGGAATGAGCAGTTCTTC.